This is a list of T cell receptor beta chains from one sample in a study of cytomegalovirus exposure and HLA in healthy donors. Libraries were prepared by immunoSEQ multiplex PCR; TCRdb keeps only in-frame clonotypes and omits some of them. The table shows some 62,000 clones, with approximately 87% occurring only once. Sequenced material: PBMCs. These receptors all come from a man aged 18 to 30 in good health and CMV-seronegative. Each CDR3 is given without its conserved first and last residue.

>TRBV15|TRBJ2-5|13
ATSRIAGIQETQY
>TRBV5-6|TRBJ1-4|14
ASSLVGGSTNEKLF
>TRBV5-1|TRBJ2-7|9
ASSLGTGQY
>TRBV4-1|TRBJ1-5|13
ASSQDGRDNQPQH
>TRBV2|TRBJ2-2|10
ASSAGAGELF
>TRBV9|TRBJ1-1|11
ASSRQGNTEAF
>TRBV10-1|TRBJ2-7|13
ASSESRGQIDEQY
>TRBV4-1|TRBJ2-5|12
ASSHSGGGETQY
>TRBV9|TRBJ1-3|14
ASSGGEDYSGNTIY
>TRBV5-4|TRBJ1-1|13
ASSLAQAANTEAF
>TRBV28|TRBJ1-2|11
ASSPVGYYGYT
>TRBV27|TRBJ1-2|12
ASSRTGGLYGYT
>TRBV5-1|TRBJ1-3|11
ASSEDSGNTIY
>TRBV4-1|TRBJ2-7|13
ASSQGTGGNYEQY
>TRBV6-6|TRBJ1-1|12
ASSYIGEDTEAF
>TRBV7-6|TRBJ2-6|17
ASSPMGGRPLPGANVLT
>TRBV6-6|TRBJ1-1|13
ASSSADRVNTEAF
>TRBV6-5|TRBJ2-1|12
ASSYSPTYNEQF
>TRBV14|TRBJ2-1|13
ASSQGDLVYNEQF
>TRBV9|TRBJ1-4|12
ASSEDSRNEKLF
>TRBV30|TRBJ1-5|12
AWSPGTGEVSQH
>TRBV2|TRBJ2-3|13
ASRPLAGEADTQY
>TRBV9|TRBJ2-3|14
ASSSDRGNPTDTQY
>TRBV11-3|TRBJ2-1|15
ASSLDPLAGGHYEQF
>TRBV7-9|TRBJ2-2|13
ASSEGVANTGELF